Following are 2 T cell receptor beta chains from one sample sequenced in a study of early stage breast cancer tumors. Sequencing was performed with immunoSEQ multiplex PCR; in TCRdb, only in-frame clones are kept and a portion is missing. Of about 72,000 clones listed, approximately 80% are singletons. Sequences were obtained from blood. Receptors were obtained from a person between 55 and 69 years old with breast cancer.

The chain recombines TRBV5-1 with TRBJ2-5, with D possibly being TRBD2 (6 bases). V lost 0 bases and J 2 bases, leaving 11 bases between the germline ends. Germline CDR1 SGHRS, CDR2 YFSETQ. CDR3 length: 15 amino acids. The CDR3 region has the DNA TGCGCCAGCAGCTTGGGCGGGGTTCGGCAAGAGACCCAGTACTTC. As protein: CASSLGGVRQETQYF. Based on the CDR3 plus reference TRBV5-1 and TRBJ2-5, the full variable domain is KAGVTQTPRYLIKTRGQQVTLSCSPISGHRSVSWYQQTPGQGLQFLFEYFSETQRNKGNFPGRFSGRQFSNSRSEMNVSTLELGDSALYLCASSLGGVRQETQYFGPGTRLLVL.

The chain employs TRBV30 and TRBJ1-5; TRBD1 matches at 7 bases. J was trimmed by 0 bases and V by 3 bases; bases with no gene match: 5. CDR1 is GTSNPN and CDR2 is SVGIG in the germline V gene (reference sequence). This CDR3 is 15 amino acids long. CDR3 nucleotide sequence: TGTGCCTGGAGCCTGGGGACAGCTAGCAATCAGCCCCAGCATTTT. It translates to CAWSLGTASNQPQHF.